These 10 T cell receptor beta chains came from one sample sequenced in a study of shared clonotypes between healthy human individuals. Only CD45RO-negative cells positively selected for CCR7 counted as naive CD8 cells, so terminally differentiated effector memory CD45RA+ cells were excluded. Here immunoSEQ multiplex PCR was the method, and the copy in TCRdb shows in-frame clones only, minus some. Of around 2.1 million clones detected, just over 90% appear once; the ten largest clones hold more than 1.5%. Sequenced material: naive CD8+ T cells from PBMCs. The receptors derive from a man younger than 30 in good health. Some clones in this sample may be carry-over from other donors' samples.

In the case of this clone: Other DNA variants within this sample encode the same CDR3. The chain employs TRBV27 and TRBJ2-3; 7 bases are a match to TRBD1. J was trimmed by 4 bases and V by 1 base; bases with no gene match: 2. Looked up from germline, CDR1 is MNHEY and CDR2 is SMNVEV (reference sequence). This CDR3 contains 14 residues. This chain's CDR3 is CASSLLGGADTQYF. In nucleotides, the CDR3 is TGTGCCAGCAGTTTATTAGGGGGCGCAGATACGCAGTATTTT.

V and J are TRBV10-3 and TRBJ1-5; D is unclear. The CDR3 sequence is 13 residues long. Trimming removed 0 bases at V and 6 bases at J, with 6 bases between. Germline-derived CDR1 and CDR2 are ENHRY and SYGVKD. CDR3 DNA: TGTGCCATCAGTGAGTCGTTCGGTCAGCCCCAGCATTTT. It translates to CAISESFGQPQHF.

This clone was counted a few times. The same CDR3 is also encoded by other DNA sequences in this sample. The V call is TRBV2, the J call TRBJ1-5, with D unresolved. Trimming left V 3 bases short and J 1 base short, with 10 bases between. CDR3 length: 15 amino acids. Germline assignment: CDR1 SNHLY and CDR2 FYNNEI. This CDR3 reads CASSDSGRSNQPQHF. CDR3 coding DNA: TGTGCCAGCAGTGATTCTGGACGGAGCAATCAGCCCCAGCATTTT.

The V gene is TRBV27, the J gene TRBJ2-1, with 7 bases that match TRBD2. The V and J ends lost 8 bases and 4 bases, in that order; junction bases with no gene match: 11. This CDR3 region has 15 residues. Germline V gives CDR1 MNHEY, CDR2 SMNVEV (reference sequence). CDR3 amino acids: CASAGGLAEYNEQFF. Written as DNA, the CDR3 is TGTGCCAGCGCCGGAGGGCTAGCGGAATACAATGAGCAGTTCTTC.

J is TRBJ2-7 and V is TRBV9, with 10 bases matching TRBD1. Germline V lookup: CDR1 SGDLS, CDR2 YYNGEE. J gave up 6 bases and V 5 bases, and 11 bases lay outside the gene matches. The CDR3 extends over 15 amino acids. The CDR3 loop reads CASRPGQGFSGEQYF. DNA of the CDR3: TGTGCCAGCAGGCCGGGACAGGGGTTTTCTGGCGAGCAGTACTTC.

V gene TRBV19 combines with J gene TRBJ2-3; TRBD2 agrees at 9 bases. The germline gives CDR1 LNHDA, CDR2 SQIVND (reference sequence). The CDR3 runs to 16 residues. V was clipped by 5 bases and J by 3 bases; unmatched bases: 9. The chain's CDR3 is CASSLRTSGWTDTQYF. The DNA for the CDR3 is TGTGCCAGTAGTCTCCGAACTAGCGGGTGGACAGATACGCAGTATTTT.

V usage is TRBV7-9 and J usage is TRBJ2-3, with TRBD2 matching over 12 bases. The CDR3 is made up of 16 amino acids. Germline loops: CDR1 SEHNR, CDR2 FQNEAQ (reference sequence). The V and J ends lost 5 bases and 4 bases, in that order; junction bases with no gene match: 7. In DNA form, the CDR3 reads TGTGCCAGCAGCCGCACTAGCGGGAGGCTCGCAGATACGCAGTATTTT. As protein: CASSRTSGRLADTQYF.

As to this clone: Other DNA sequences in the same sample also yield this CDR3. CDR3 amino acids: CASSLRGLAGAGEQYF. CDR3 DNA sequence: TGTGCCAGCAGTTTACGAGGCCTAGCGGGAGCGGGTGAGCAGTACTTC. This chain uses TRBV27 with TRBJ2-7, with TRBD2 matching 10 bases. The CDR3 sequence is 16 residues long. Unmatched junction bases numbered 11, after V lost 2 bases and J lost 7 bases. From germline, CDR1 is MNHEY and CDR2 SMNVEV (reference sequence).

The gene calls are TRBV10-3 and TRBJ1-3; TRBD1 might be the D (5 bases). Germline loops: CDR1 ENHRY, CDR2 SYGVKD. V lost 3 bases to trimming and J lost 2 bases, with 20 bases between them. CDR3 length: 18 residues. Written as DNA, the CDR3 is TGTGCCATCAGTGATTGGTACAGCAGAGCAGGGACTGGAAACACCATATATTTT. Translating gives CAISDWYSRAGTGNTIYF.

V usage is TRBV7-5 and J usage is TRBJ1-2. TRBV7-5 counts as a pseudogene. The CDR3 sequence is 11 residues long. The CDR3 DNA reads as TGTGTCAGAAGCCCGACCCATGGCTACACCTTC. Its protein is CVRSPTHGYTF.